The present T cell receptor beta chain was sequenced within a study of CD8+ T cells in alopecia areata (dated by TCRdb to about 2018). Context from the whole study: The treated patients, all with moderate-to-severe alopecia areata, were enrolled in an open-label pilot trial of oral tofacitinib given at 5 to 10 mg twice daily. RNA came from the PAXgene miRNA kit for fixed scalp, the miRNeasy kit for PBMCs, and the RNeasy kit for mouse skin. Amplification of TCRbeta CDR3 regions was done by immunoSEQ multiplex PCR using 35 Vbeta forward primers and 13 Jbeta reverse primers. Scalp tissue and sorted CD4+ and CD8+ peripheral blood T cells from patchy and totalis/universalis alopecia areata patients and from healthy controls were covered by human TCRbeta sequencing. Tofacitinib-treated patients had biopsies at baseline and at 4 and 24 weeks of treatment, with a later scalp biopsy in several patients. High-throughput TCRbeta sequencing was used to examine T cell clonal expansion in alopecia areata in both the C3H/HeJ mouse model and human patients. Scalp clonality was compared across normal scalp (n=4), patchy alopecia areata scalp (n=8), and alopecia totalis/universalis scalp (n=8). Patients stayed on tofacitinib for 6 to 18 months and then had 6 months of follow-up off drug so that delayed response and recurrence could be assessed. Study-wide findings and limitations: Compared with normal scalp, lesional scalp had higher clonality and more expanded CD8+ clones, particularly in alopecia totalis/universalis, a pattern that suggests antigenic drive. Scalp TCR repertoire analysis is complicated because resident alphabeta T cells in normal human skin are also sequenced, whereas mouse skin is dominated by gammadelta T cells. Shared TCR sequences between patients were less evident than in mice, which may be partly attributable to HLA diversity in the patient population.

Reading from cysteine to phenylalanine, the CDR3 counts 16 amino acids. Only the CDR3 DNA is retained, 48 bases long and in frame from the first base. The germline V gene sets CDR1 to SGDLS and CDR2 to YYNGEE. V gives up 2 bases and J gives up 3 bases, and the segment between their germline ends measures 12 bases. The time point label corresponds to: baseline before oral tofacitinib. Lesional scalp punch biopsies and peripheral blood were obtained from alopecia areata patients. PBMCs were separated by density centrifugation and stained for CD3, CD4 and CD8, after which CD4+ and CD8+ T cells were sorted on a FACSAria. To note about this clone: Its antigen is currently not known. There are no base qualities to consult, and no much larger clone falls within one base.

Library creation used the immunoSEQ multiplex PCR assay. RNA was extracted from all samples and reverse transcribed into cDNA, which served as template for TCR sequencing. SuperScript III was used for first-strand cDNA synthesis, primed with a 2:1 mix of oligo-dT and random hexamers. A synthetic immune receptor repertoire was used to assess amplification bias, and residual bias was removed computationally. From the authors' description of their analysis: Raw reads were preprocessed to remove errors, and CDR3 was defined according to IMGT conventions as the region from the conserved cysteine to phenylalanine. Clonality was computed by normalizing Shannon entropy by log2 of the number of productive unique TCRs and subtracting the result from 1. Whether scalp clones were CD4 or CD8 was inferred by matching scalp TCRbeta sequences against CD4 and CD8 repertoires sorted from blood. TCRdb's version of the immuneACCESS table is confined to in-frame rearrangements and falls short of the full clone set. An unresolved V gene accounts for under half of the shortfall where checked; the remainder is of unknown origin. V, J and clone size reflect that table, while D and trimming were determined from the DNA. The sample table shows about 150,000 clones, and around 55% are seen once. Clones ranked in the top ten supply 15% to 20% of the sample.

The specimen was CD8+ T cells sorted from blood, collected at week 0. The V and J segments used are TRBV9 and TRBJ2-6; TRBD1 is possibly the D segment (6 matching bases). This TCR came from a human donor with alopecia areata. The DNA sequence is TGTGCCAGCAGCGTGCACAGGGCCGGTGGGGCCAACGTCCTGACTTTC. It codes for CASSVHRAGGANVLTF.